The present T cell receptor beta chain was sequenced within a study of Ad26.COV2.S vaccination and SARS-CoV-2 variants (dated by TCRdb to about 2021). As for the study more broadly: Donors in the vaccine arm were drawn from COV1001, a multicentre, randomized, double-blind, placebo-controlled phase I-IIa trial testing Ad26.COV2.S in healthy adults. A total of approximately 32 samples were included in the TCR-sequenced set, comprising about 20 Ad26.COV2.S vaccine recipients, 5 placebo recipients and 8 SARS-CoV-2 convalescent individuals. Investigators remained blinded to trial group allocation during experiments and outcome assessment. TCRbeta repertoire sequencing served as the tool for gauging how specific and how broad the SARS-CoV-2-reactive T cell receptors were following Ad26.COV2.S vaccination. Dosing of Ad26.COV2.S was intramuscular, at either 5x10^10 or 1x10^11 viral particles, delivered as one shot or as two shots spaced 56 days apart. Trial participants were randomized into five groups of five, in which low-dose or high-dose Ad26.COV2.S was given once or twice, or placebo was given on both occasions. The investigation overall reported the following: Comparing responses between vaccine doses or regimens was not something the study was powered to do. Comparable non-spike TCR breadth was observed between vaccine and placebo recipients, consistent with only spike being contained in the vaccine. Compared with placebo recipients, Ad26.COV2.S recipients showed higher spike-specific TCR breadth (P = 0.0014). The authors noted that the TCR breadth and depth analyses may have underestimated total T cell responses. Substantial breadth of spike-specific CD8+ and CD4+ T cell responses was reported after vaccination.

The immunoSEQ Assay was used to sequence TCRbeta CDR3 regions. After extraction, genomic DNA underwent amplification by bias-controlled multiplex PCR, followed by high-throughput sequencing. As for how the authors treated the data: Collapsing and filtering of sequences were performed to quantify the absolute abundance of each unique TCRbeta CDR3 region. T cell fraction was estimated by normalizing TCRbeta template counts to usable DNA, which was measured by amplifying reference genes present in all nucleated cells. Repertoire TCRs were annotated as SARS-CoV-2-specific by exact matching of V gene, CDR3 amino acid sequence and J gene to a known reactive TCR set. MIRA supplied the reference SARS-CoV-2 TCR set, which was filtered for enrichment in COVID-19-positive ImmuneCODE repertoires so that public or cross-reactive TCRs were removed. Using the MIRA antigens, annotated TCRs were further analysed by specific ORF or by position within an ORF. Depth was the summed frequency of annotated unique rearrangements, while breadth was defined as annotated unique rearrangements over total unique productive rearrangements. TCR breadth was compared between groups using two-sided Wilcoxon rank-sum tests. The source is immuneACCESS, and TCRdb retained only in-frame sequences with V and J called. Part of the clones is not carried over; for the studies checked, unresolved V genes explain less than half of this, and the remainder is unexplained. Clone size and V and J calls were adopted from that table, with D and trimming inferred from the DNA. The sample records some 340,000 clones, about 82% of which are singletons. The ten largest make up 2% to 2.5% of the sample.

This clone was recorded only once. Its target antigen remains unknown. The sample holds no much larger clone one base away, and base qualities are not on file. The CDR3 numbers 12 residues from cysteine through phenylalanine. CDR3 DNA only is kept here, 36 bases in frame from base 1. CDR1 and CDR2 are drawn from the germline V gene: SGHTS, YDEGEE. Trimming at the junction amounts to 4 bases on V and 6 bases on J, and the germline ends lie 8 bases apart. The treatment or condition label of this sample denotes: some 19 received Ad26.COV2.S at low or high dose, single or two shots; about five received placebo; per-sample allocation not given. Repertoires of vaccine and placebo recipients were sequenced from samples taken on day 63 after the first injection. Cohort 1b enrolled 20 to 30 adults aged 18-55 years at a single site in Boston, USA, between 29 July and 7 August 2020. As a vaccine, Ad26.COV2.S was a replication-incompetent adenovirus type 26 vector that expressed a prefusion-stabilized SARS-CoV-2 spike protein derived from the original Wuhan strain.

The sample was peripheral blood, taken in a trial of Ad26.COV2.S vaccine versus placebo. The sequence was collected from a person aged 18-65 years who received the Ad26.COV2.S COVID-19 vaccine or a placebo. The sequence links TRBV5-8 to TRBJ1-5, with no confident D gene call. In nucleotides, the sequence is TGTGCCAGCAGCCTAATGGGTCAGCCCCAGCATTTT. This encodes CASSLMGQPQHF. Reference TRBV5-8 and TRBJ1-5 genes cover what lies past the CDR3, so the full variable domain is EAGVTQSPTHLIKTRGQQATLRCSPISGHTSVYWYQQALGLGLQFLLWYDEGEERNRGNFPPRFSGRQFPNYSSELNVNALELEDSALYLCASSLMGQPQHFGDGTRLSIL.